The source of this T cell receptor beta chain is a study of blood T cell repertoires in COVID-19. As for the study in general: Sites in the United States, Italy and Spain provided acute and convalescent COVID-19 samples. Nucleic acid was either cDNA or gDNA, and it came from T cells, B-cell-depleted T cells, or PBMCs.

The study assigned cohorts using participant-reported clinical history. This clone was counted only a few times. Assay used: immunoSEQ multiplex PCR; TCRdb lists only in-frame clones, some missing. The table lists 150,000 or so clones, roughly four fifths of them singletons, with about 11% in the top ten. The sequenced sample was PBMCs or T cells enriched from blood (not recorded which). This receptor was obtained from a man in his forties or fifties who had recovered from COVID-19.

The DNA for the CDR3 is TGCGCCAGCAGTCAAGGCCGGTCAGGGGACTACAATGAGCAGTTCTTC. It encodes CASSQGRSGDYNEQFF. V usage is TRBV23-1 and J usage is TRBJ2-1; tentatively, D is TRBD1 (6 bases). TRBV23-1 is sorted into the ORF group, with uncertain function. V was pared by 2 bases and J by 3 bases, with 14 bases between. CDR3 length: 16 residues.